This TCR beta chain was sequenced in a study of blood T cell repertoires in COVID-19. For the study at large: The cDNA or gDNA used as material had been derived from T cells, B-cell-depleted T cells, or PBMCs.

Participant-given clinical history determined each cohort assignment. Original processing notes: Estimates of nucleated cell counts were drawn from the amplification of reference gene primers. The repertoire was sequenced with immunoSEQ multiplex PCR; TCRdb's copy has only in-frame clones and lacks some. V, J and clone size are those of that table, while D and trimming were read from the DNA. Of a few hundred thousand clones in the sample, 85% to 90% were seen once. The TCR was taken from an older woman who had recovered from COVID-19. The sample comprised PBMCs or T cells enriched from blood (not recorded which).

The CDR3 is CASSLAVGPGLENTGELFF. The CDR3 DNA is TGCGCCAGCAGCTTGGCCGTAGGGCCGGGACTGGAGAACACCGGGGAGCTGTTTTTT. The chain uses TRBV5-1 and TRBJ2-2; tentative D call: TRBD2 (6 bases). The CDR3 spans 19 residues. Germline lookup yields CDR1 SGHRS and CDR2 YFSETQ. Trimming left V 0 bases short and J 1 base short, with 19 bases between.